The 21 T cell receptor beta chains below all came from one sample that was sequenced in a study of blood T cell repertoires in COVID-19. Sequencing used immunoSEQ multiplex PCR; TCRdb keeps in-frame clones, though not all of them. The sample holds around 260,000 clones, about 91% seen once. Sequenced material: peripheral blood. The receptors derive from a person aged 18 to 29 with COVID-19, enrolled during active disease.

This clone was counted a single time. The V gene is TRBV6-2 or TRBV6-3, the J gene TRBJ2-2, with 9 positions matching TRBD1. This CDR3 comprises 15 residues. With V trimmed by 6 bases and J by 7 bases, 9 bases remained unmatched. Germline V gene lookup returns CDR1 MNHEY and CDR2 SVGEGT. The CDR3 sequence is CASSSGTGTHGELFF. The CDR3 coding sequence is TGTGCCAGCAGCTCCGGGACAGGGACTCACGGGGAGCTGTTTTTT.

About this clone itself: A read error may account for a junction end that differs from germline. The chain couples TRBV7-7 to TRBJ1-5; the match to TRBD1 covers 7 bases. This CDR3 has 17 residues. Germline assignment: CDR1 SSHAT and CDR2 FNYEAQ (reference sequence). CDR3 in amino acids: CASSHRGQPYSNQPQHF. The CDR3 bases are TGTGCTAGCAGCCATCGGGGACAGCCTTATAGCAATCAGCCCCAGCATTTT.

The chain couples TRBV7-2 to TRBJ2-7; possible D gene TRBD2, 5 bases. The CDR3 contains 14 residues. Germline V gene sequence: CDR1 SGHTA, CDR2 FQGNSA. The V end lost 2 bases, the J end lost 5 bases, and 13 bases lay between the germline ends. CDR3 DNA: TGTGCCAGCAGCTTAAGGCGCCTCGGGGACGAGCAGTACTTC. Amino acids: CASSLRRLGDEQYF.

V is TRBV5-1 and J is TRBJ1-1; D gene unclear. V was trimmed by 4 bases and J by 5 bases, leaving 9 bases between them. The CDR3 contains 12 residues. Germline-derived CDR1 and CDR2 are SGHRS and YFSETQ. CDR3 nucleotides: TGCGCCAGCAGCGATCCGGGTACTGAAGCTTTCTTT. Translation: CASSDPGTEAFF.

The chain links TRBV29-1 to TRBJ2-7; D is perhaps TRBD2 (5 bases). Germline-derived CDR1 and CDR2 are SQVTM and ANQGSEA. The CDR3 runs to 13 residues. V dropped 3 bases and J dropped 2 bases, with 11 bases sitting between them. The CDR3: CSVDPDGAYEQYF. As DNA, the CDR3 is TGCAGCGTTGATCCGGACGGGGCCTACGAGCAGTACTTC.

This chain uses TRBV15 with TRBJ1-5; TRBD1 aligns across 9 bases. V was clipped by 5 bases and J by 5 bases; unmatched bases: 10. CDR3 size: 16 residues. The germline V gene encodes CDR1 LNHNV and CDR2 YYDKDF (reference sequence). Written as DNA, the CDR3 is TGTGCCACCAGCGATAAACCGGGACAGGGTGATCAGCCCCAGCATTTT. It encodes CATSDKPGQGDQPQHF.

The chain joins TRBV21-1 to TRBJ1-5. TRBV21-1 is a pseudogene. CDR3 length equals 13 residues. CDR3 sequence (DNA): TGTGCCGGCCTCTGCGGAGGCAATCAGCCCCAGCATTTT. Protein product: CAGLCGGNQPQHF.

The chain joins TRBV6-5 to TRBJ2-1; 8 nucleotides line up with TRBD2. From germline, CDR1 is MNHEY and CDR2 SVGAGI. The CDR3 totals 14 residues. V was pared by 5 bases and J by 8 bases, with 8 bases of the junction left unmatched. The CDR3 DNA reads as TGTGCCAGCAGTACGAGCGGGGGCTCCGATGAGCAGTTCTTC. It encodes CASSTSGGSDEQFF.

The rearrangement uses TRBV5-1 and TRBJ2-7, with 15 bases identical to TRBD2. Germline CDR1 and CDR2: SGHRS and YFSETQ. V shed 4 bases and J 2 bases; nucleotides not matched to a gene: 7. The CDR3 is 17 residues long. The CDR3 coding sequence is TGCGCCAGCAGCCCCCGGACTAGCGGGAGGGCTGCCTACGAGCAGTACTTC. Translation: CASSPRTSGRAAYEQYF.

This clone has only one observation. This rearrangement joins TRBV24-1 to TRBJ2-2; possible D gene TRBD2, 5 bases. V was shortened by 3 bases and J by 4 bases, with 5 bases between the two germline ends. Germline V gives CDR1 KGHDR, CDR2 SFDVKD. The CDR3 sequence is 13 residues long. The chain's CDR3 is CATSDSGTGELFF. CDR3 coding DNA: TGTGCCACCAGTGATAGCGGCACCGGGGAGCTGTTTTTT.

In its sample, this clone was seen once. V is TRBV19 and J is TRBJ1-4; D gene unclear. Trimming removed 3 bases at V and 8 bases at J, with 16 bases between. The CDR3 extends over 15 amino acids. The germline CDR1 and CDR2 sequences are LNHDA and SQIVND (reference sequence). The CDR3: CASSISHSVKEKLFF. The DNA of the CDR3 is TGTGCCAGTAGTATTAGTCACAGTGTTAAAGAAAAACTGTTTTTT. Together with reference TRBV19 and TRBJ1-4, the CDR3 gives the full variable domain: DGGITQSPKYLFRKEGQNVTLSCEQNLNHDAMYWYRQDPGQGLRLIYYSQIVNDFQKGDIAEGYSVSREKKESFPLTVTSAQKNPTAFYLCASSISHSVKEKLFFGSGTQLSVL.

The genes are TRBV15 and TRBJ1-6, with TRBD1 identical over 8 bases. The CDR3 covers 14 residues. V was pared by 6 bases and J by 10 bases, with 8 bases of the junction left unmatched. The germline V gene encodes CDR1 LNHNV and CDR2 YYDKDF (reference sequence). The CDR3 sequence: CATSSGQGGSPLHF. In DNA, the CDR3 is TGTGCCACCAGTTCCGGACAGGGAGGCTCACCCCTCCACTTT.

V is TRBV5-4 and J is TRBJ2-5, with 8 positions matching TRBD2. V dropped 5 bases and J dropped 2; count of bases not matched to a gene: 2. This CDR3 is 13 amino acids long. CDR1 is SGHNT and CDR2 is YYREEE in the germline V gene (reference sequence). CDR3 bases: TGTGCCAGCAGAACTAGCGGACAAGAGACCCAGTACTTC. Protein sequence: CASRTSGQETQYF.

This chain links TRBV19 with TRBJ2-3, with TRBD2 as a possible D gene (6 bases). Germline lookup yields CDR1 LNHDA and CDR2 SQIVND (reference sequence). V shed 6 bases and J shed 1 base, with 14 bases lying between them. CDR3 length: 15 amino acids. The CDR3 is CASRRAASGTDTQYF. As DNA, the CDR3 is TGTGCCAGTAGGCGCGCCGCTAGCGGCACAGATACGCAGTATTTT.

The chain recombines TRBV9 with TRBJ2-6; TRBD1 agrees at 8 bases. This CDR3 has 16 residues. Losses at the gene ends were 4 bases for V and 0 bases for J; bases not matched to a gene: 3. CDR1 and CDR2 (germline): SGDLS, YYNGEE. The CDR3 protein is CASSPGGFSGANVLTF. The CDR3 DNA reads as TGTGCCAGCAGCCCAGGGGGCTTCTCTGGGGCCAACGTCCTGACTTTC.

V usage is TRBV19 and J usage is TRBJ2-7; D not resolved. The germline V gene has CDR1 LNHDA and CDR2 SQIVND (reference sequence). V lost 5 bases and J lost 4, with 6 bases in between. The CDR3 runs to 11 residues. The CDR3 protein is CASSSLYEQYF. CDR3 nucleotides: TGTGCCAGTAGTTCCCTTTACGAGCAGTACTTC.

The chain uses TRBV29-1 and TRBJ2-1; tentative D call: TRBD1 (6 bases). Between the trimmed V and J ends, which lost 3 bases and 2 bases, there was a span of 8 bases. The germline V gene has CDR1 SQVTM and CDR2 ANQGSEA. This CDR3 comprises 13 residues. The CDR3 DNA reads TGCAGCGTTGATCAGGGGACCTACAATGAGCAGTTCTTC. Its protein is CSVDQGTYNEQFF.

The chain has TRBV29-1 and TRBJ2-5; the match to TRBD1 covers 7 bases. The CDR3 sequence is 12 residues long. J lost 5 bases, V lost 4 bases, and 4 bases had no gene match. Germline CDR1 SQVTM, CDR2 ANQGSEA. For the CDR3, the DNA is TGCAGCGTTGTACAGGGGTGGGAGACCCAGTACTTC. Translation: CSVVQGWETQYF. Complete variable domain (other parts from reference TRBV29-1 and TRBJ2-5): SAVISQKPSRDICQRGTSLTIQCQVDSQVTMMFWYRQQPGQSLTLIATANQGSEATYESGFVIDKFPISRPNLTFSTLTVSNMSPEDSSIYLCSVVQGWETQYFGPGTRLLVL.

This chain connects TRBV6-5 to TRBJ1-1; 9 nucleotides match TRBD1. Germline CDR1 MNHEY, CDR2 SVGAGI. The junction had 8 bases not matched to a gene; V was cut back by 2 bases and J by 13 bases. The CDR3 spans 13 residues. CDR3 sequence reads: CASSYLGQGRNFF. The CDR3 DNA follows: TGTGCCAGCAGTTACCTGGGACAGGGTAGGAATTTCTTT.

The chain combines TRBV6-2 or TRBV6-3 with TRBJ2-7; 10 nucleotides align to TRBD2. CDR1 MNHEY and CDR2 SVGEGT come from the germline V gene. The CDR3 has 15 residues. V was clipped by 4 bases and J by 1 base; unmatched bases: 4. CDR3: CASSSGLAHSYEQYF. The CDR3 coding sequence is TGTGCCAGCAGTTCGGGACTAGCGCATTCCTACGAGCAGTACTTC.

The CDR3 nucleotides read TGTGCCAGCAGCTTTTTAGCGGACAATGAGCAGTTCTTC. Its protein product is CASSFLADNEQFF. The chain has TRBV7-2 and TRBJ2-1; D is possibly TRBD2 (6 bases). CDR3 length: 13 residues. With 3 bases removed from V and 5 bases from J, the gap between germline ends came to 8 bases. In germline, CDR1 is SGHTA, CDR2 FQGNSA.